This is a list of T cell receptor beta chains from one sample in a study of CD8 T cells in ankylosing spondylitis. Using its own MiXCR run on the 5' RACE reads, TCRdb lists one record per CDR3 protein. Counted here are roughly 180,000 distinct CDR3 sequences, around a tenth occurring once; the ten biggest clones make up around 16%. The sample taken for sequencing was blood, either unsorted or a sorted T cell fraction (not recorded which). The receptors come from a female donor with ankylosing spondylitis or in good health (not recorded which). CDR3s include the opening cysteine and the closing phenylalanine or tryptophan. Each record gives: J gene, V gene, D gene, clone size, CDR3 DNA, CDR3 protein. The D gene is left open where the match is weak. Size tells how often a clone was seen (once, few, many) or the class of an expanded clone, and some rows leave it out.

J gene: TRBJ2-7
V gene: TRBV6-5
D gene: NA
clone size: NA
CDR3 DNA: TGTGCCAGCAGTTACAAGGGTGCCTACGAGCAGTACTTC
CDR3 protein: CASSYKGAYEQYF

J gene: TRBJ2-1
V gene: TRBV20-1
D gene: NA
clone size: many
CDR3 DNA: TGCAGTGCTAGGGGCGTCGGCTACAATGAGCAGTTCTTC
CDR3 protein: CSARGVGYNEQFF

J gene: TRBJ2-7
V gene: TRBV2
D gene: TRBD1
clone size: NA
CDR3 DNA: TGTGCCAGCAGCCAAAGGGGGACAGGCCGTTGGGAGCAGTACTTC
CDR3 protein: CASSQRGTGRWEQYF

J gene: TRBJ2-4
V gene: TRBV18
D gene: NA
clone size: few
CDR3 DNA: TGTGCCAGCTCACCAAGGGACTCCGAAGCCAAAAACATTCAGTACTTC
CDR3 protein: CASSPRDSEAKNIQYF

J gene: TRBJ2-1
V gene: TRBV5-1
D gene: NA
clone size: few
CDR3 DNA: TGCGCCAGCGCTAGAGAGGGGGGCTACAATGAGCAGTTCTTC
CDR3 protein: CASAREGGYNEQFF

J gene: TRBJ2-7
V gene: TRBV30
D gene: TRBD2
clone size: NA
CDR3 DNA: TGTGCCTGGAGTCTACTAGCGGGCTCCTACGAGCAGTACTTC
CDR3 protein: CAWSLLAGSYEQYF

J gene: TRBJ2-7
V gene: TRBV7-8
D gene: NA
clone size: many
CDR3 DNA: TGTGCCAGCAGCCCCCGTTCTGCGAGGGAGCAGTACTTC
CDR3 protein: CASSPRSAREQYF

J gene: TRBJ2-7
V gene: TRBV4-3
D gene: TRBD2
clone size: many
CDR3 DNA: TGCGCCAGCAGCCAAGTTTATAGCGGGTTGGGCCCCGCCGAGCAGTACTTC
CDR3 protein: CASSQVYSGLGPAEQYF

J gene: TRBJ1-1
V gene: TRBV12-3/TRBV12-4
D gene: NA
clone size: NA
CDR3 DNA: TGTGCCAGCAGTTTAGAAGCAGCATTTAACACTGAAGCTTTCTTT
CDR3 protein: CASSLEAAFNTEAFF

J gene: TRBJ1-5
V gene: TRBV28
D gene: NA
clone size: NA
CDR3 DNA: TGTGCCAGCAGTTTTCCCCTAAGACAGCTTAATCAGCCCCAGCATTTT
CDR3 protein: CASSFPLRQLNQPQHF

J gene: TRBJ2-7
V gene: TRBV5-1
D gene: NA
clone size: many
CDR3 DNA: TGCGCCAGCAGCTCCATGGAGGGGTCCGATGCCTACGAGCAGTACTTC
CDR3 protein: CASSSMEGSDAYEQYF

J gene: TRBJ1-2
V gene: TRBV2
D gene: NA
clone size: NA
CDR3 DNA: TGTGCCAGCAGTGATGCCCCTTGGCAAGGCTACACCTTC
CDR3 protein: CASSDAPWQGYTF

J gene: TRBJ1-1
V gene: TRBV27
D gene: NA
clone size: few
CDR3 DNA: TGTGCCAGCAAAGCGGTGAACACTGAAGCTTTCTTT
CDR3 protein: CASKAVNTEAFF

J gene: TRBJ1-1
V gene: TRBV7-9
D gene: TRBD1
clone size: few
CDR3 DNA: TGTGCCAGCAGCTTAGTGACAGGGGTCACTGAAGCTTTCTTT
CDR3 protein: CASSLVTGVTEAFF

J gene: TRBJ2-5
V gene: TRBV4-3
D gene: TRBD1
clone size: few
CDR3 DNA: TGCGCCAGCAGCCATACAGGGGGCCAAGAGACCCAGTACTTC
CDR3 protein: CASSHTGGQETQYF

J gene: TRBJ2-2
V gene: TRBV12-3/TRBV12-4
D gene: NA
clone size: few
CDR3 DNA: TGTGCCAGCAGTCCTGACCCCGGGGAGCTGTTTTTT
CDR3 protein: CASSPDPGELFF

J gene: TRBJ2-1
V gene: TRBV6-2/TRBV6-3
D gene: TRBD2
clone size: NA
CDR3 DNA: TGTGCCAGCAGTTATGTGAGGCGGGAGGTCAATGAGCAGTTCTTC
CDR3 protein: CASSYVRREVNEQFF

J gene: TRBJ2-2
V gene: TRBV7-9
D gene: NA
clone size: NA
CDR3 DNA: TGTGCCAGCAGCTTACCTGAGCCTAGCGTTTACACCGGGGAGCTGTTTTTT
CDR3 protein: CASSLPEPSVYTGELFF

J gene: TRBJ1-1
V gene: TRBV6-8
D gene: TRBD1
clone size: NA
CDR3 DNA: TGTGCCAGCAGTCACGGGGGACAGCCCATGAACACTGAAGCTTTCTTT
CDR3 protein: CASSHGGQPMNTEAFF

J gene: TRBJ2-5
V gene: TRBV11-2
D gene: TRBD2
clone size: few
CDR3 DNA: TGTGCCAGCAGCACCACAAGCGGGAGCGGGGAGACCCAGTACTTC
CDR3 protein: CASSTTSGSGETQYF

J gene: TRBJ2-7
V gene: TRBV27
D gene: TRBD1
clone size: few
CDR3 DNA: TGTGCCAGCAGTTTAGGGACAGGGGTCTCCTACGAGCAGTACTTC
CDR3 protein: CASSLGTGVSYEQYF

J gene: TRBJ2-7
V gene: TRBV3-1
D gene: TRBD1
clone size: many
CDR3 DNA: TGTGCCAGCAGCCCCGGGACAGGGGCTACCTACGAGCAGTACTTC
CDR3 protein: CASSPGTGATYEQYF

J gene: TRBJ2-5
V gene: TRBV12-3/TRBV12-4
D gene: NA
clone size: NA
CDR3 DNA: TGTGCCAGCAGTTTAATCGAGGAGACCCAGTACTTC
CDR3 protein: CASSLIEETQYF

J gene: TRBJ2-1
V gene: TRBV6-2/TRBV6-3
D gene: NA
clone size: few
CDR3 DNA: TGTGCCAGCAGTTACTCGATATCCCGCTCGGGGGATGAGCAGTTCTTC
CDR3 protein: CASSYSISRSGDEQFF

J gene: TRBJ2-1
V gene: TRBV27
D gene: NA
clone size: NA
CDR3 DNA: TGTGCCAGCAGTTTATGGGGGCGGCACTACAATGAGCAGTTCTTC
CDR3 protein: CASSLWGRHYNEQFF

J gene: TRBJ1-3
V gene: TRBV20-1
D gene: NA
clone size: once
CDR3 DNA: TGCAGTGCTCGCTCTGGAAACACCATATATTTT
CDR3 protein: CSARSGNTIYF

J gene: TRBJ2-1
V gene: TRBV27
D gene: TRBD2
clone size: many
CDR3 DNA: TGTGCCAGCAGTTATAGGCGGGAGGGCCCCTACAATGAGCAGTTCTTC
CDR3 protein: CASSYRREGPYNEQFF

J gene: TRBJ2-7
V gene: TRBV20-1
D gene: TRBD2
clone size: NA
CDR3 DNA: TGCAGTGCTAGAGATATTGGGGAGGGTACTGATTCCTACGAGCAGTACTTC
CDR3 protein: CSARDIGEGTDSYEQYF

J gene: TRBJ2-1
V gene: TRBV6-1
D gene: NA
clone size: few
CDR3 DNA: TGTGCCAGCAGTGTGATAGGGGGGACAGATGAGCAGTTCTTC
CDR3 protein: CASSVIGGTDEQFF

J gene: TRBJ2-7
V gene: TRBV6-1
D gene: NA
clone size: few
CDR3 DNA: TGTGCCAGCACCCCGGGGGCTAGCGCCTTCGAGCAGTACTTC
CDR3 protein: CASTPGASAFEQYF

J gene: TRBJ2-2
V gene: TRBV7-6
D gene: NA
clone size: NA
CDR3 DNA: TGTGCCAGCAGCTTAAACGGCGGGGCGAACACCGGGGAGCTGTTTTTT
CDR3 protein: CASSLNGGANTGELFF

J gene: TRBJ2-1
V gene: TRBV11-2
D gene: TRBD2
clone size: many
CDR3 DNA: TGTGCCAGCAGCGCGATAGCGGGAGGGTACAATGAGCAGTTCTTC
CDR3 protein: CASSAIAGGYNEQFF

J gene: TRBJ2-7
V gene: TRBV20-1
D gene: NA
clone size: few
CDR3 DNA: TGCAGTGCCGATCGCCCGGACCGGATCTACGAGCAGTACTTC
CDR3 protein: CSADRPDRIYEQYF

J gene: TRBJ2-3
V gene: TRBV7-9
D gene: TRBD2
clone size: few
CDR3 DNA: TGTGCCATCCCCGAAAGCGGGATGGAGTATTTT
CDR3 protein: CAIPESGMEYF

J gene: TRBJ1-1
V gene: TRBV12-3/TRBV12-4
D gene: NA
clone size: many
CDR3 DNA: TGTGCCAGCAGTCGGGGTGGTGGGCGGACGAACACTGAAGCTTTCTTT
CDR3 protein: CASSRGGGRTNTEAFF

J gene: TRBJ2-1
V gene: TRBV9
D gene: NA
clone size: few
CDR3 DNA: TGTGCCAGCAGCGTACGCCACAATGAGCAGTTCTTC
CDR3 protein: CASSVRHNEQFF

J gene: TRBJ2-7
V gene: TRBV28
D gene: NA
clone size: NA
CDR3 DNA: TGTGCCAGCAGCCGTCCGTTCGGGGCTATCGAGCAGTACTTC
CDR3 protein: CASSRPFGAIEQYF